These 26 T cell receptor beta chains were all obtained from the same sample, sequenced in a study of blood T cell repertoires in COVID-19. Measured with immunoSEQ multiplex PCR; TCRdb has only the in-frame clones, and not every one. Among under 250,000 clones listed, 79% were seen once. Sequenced sample: peripheral blood. These receptor sequences come from a woman in her 40s with COVID-19, enrolled during active disease.

The chain recombines TRBV2 with TRBJ1-1, with 9 bases that match TRBD1. Germline values: CDR1 SNHLY, CDR2 FYNNEI. The CDR3 runs to 13 residues. The CDR3 reads CGDRERDITEAFF. CDR3 DNA sequence: TGTGGGGACAGGGAAAGGGATATCACTGAAGCTTTCTTT.

The V call is TRBV9, the J call TRBJ2-1, with D perhaps TRBD1 (6 bases). This CDR3 has 14 residues. Germline CDR1 SGDLS, CDR2 YYNGEE. V lost 3 bases and J lost 9, with 16 bases in between. The CDR3 sequence: CASSGQDESLEQFF. CDR3 in DNA: TGTGCCAGCAGCGGACAGGACGAGAGCCTTGAGCAGTTCTTC. The complete variable domain, with remaining parts taken from reference TRBV9 and TRBJ2-1, reads DSGVTQTPKHLITATGQRVTLRCSPRSGDLSVYWYQQSLDQGLQFLIQYYNGEERAKGNILERFSAQQFPDLHSELNLSSLELGDSALYFCASSGQDESLEQFFGPGTRLTVL.

This clone turned up a few times. This chain links TRBV7-2 with TRBJ2-2; 9 positions agree with TRBD2. CDR3 size: 15 residues. Trimming took 5 bases from V and 4 from J; bases not matched to a gene: 5. Per germline, CDR1 SGHTA and CDR2 FQGNSA. The CDR3 DNA follows: TGTGCCAGCAGCCCACGTAGCGGGAGCACCGGGGAGCTGTTTTTT. This sequence encodes CASSPRSGSTGELFF.

This clone came up once. The V call is TRBV7-2, the J call TRBJ2-3, with D possibly being TRBD1 (6 bases). Germline lookup yields CDR1 SGHTA and CDR2 FQGNSA. V shed 5 bases and J shed 1 base, with 13 bases lying between them. The CDR3 is 15 amino acids. The chain's CDR3 is CASSGDRRGTDTQYF. The CDR3 DNA reads as TGTGCCAGCAGCGGAGACAGGAGAGGCACAGATACGCAGTATTTT.

The rearrangement joins TRBV30 to TRBJ1-1; 9 nucleotides line up with TRBD1. The CDR3 sequence is 13 residues long. In germline, CDR1 is GTSNPN, CDR2 SVGIG (reference sequence). The V segment lost 4 bases and the J segment 9 bases; nucleotides outside the gene matches: 9. DNA for the CDR3: TGTGCCTGGAATCGCGGGGGACAGGGCAAAGCTTTCTTT. This codes for CAWNRGGQGKAFF.

The rearrangement links TRBV5-1 to TRBJ2-5, with a weak D call TRBD2 (5 bases). V lost 0 bases and J lost 0, with 6 bases in between. Germline V gene lookup returns CDR1 SGHRS and CDR2 YFSETQ. This CDR3 is built from 14 residues. The CDR3 spells CASSLGRDQETQYF. CDR3 DNA: TGCGCCAGCAGCTTGGGGCGGGACCAAGAGACCCAGTACTTC.

In this sample, this clone turned up many times. The gene calls are TRBV5-5 and TRBJ1-5, with a possible D match to TRBD1 (6 bases). This CDR3 spans 14 amino acids. The germline V and J ends were trimmed by 4 bases and 5 bases, with 13 bases remaining between them. Germline CDR1 is SGHKS and CDR2 is YYEKEE (reference sequence). CDR3 nucleotides: TGTGCCAGCAGCCTGGAGGCAGGGGATCAGCCCCAGCATTTT. Protein: CASSLEAGDQPQHF.

CDR3 protein: CASSFTGLGNQPQHF. The CDR3 DNA sequence: TGTGCCAGTAGTTTCACAGGGCTGGGCAATCAGCCCCAGCATTTT. The chain is built from TRBV19 and TRBJ1-5; weak D call: TRBD1 (6 bases). Germline V gives CDR1 LNHDA, CDR2 SQIVND (reference sequence). The length of the CDR3 is 15 residues. V was cut by 5 bases and J by 2 bases, with 13 bases left in between. The complete variable domain, with remaining parts taken from reference TRBV19 and TRBJ1-5, reads DGGITQSPKYLFRKEGQNVTLSCEQNLNHDAMYWYRQDPGQGLRLIYYSQIVNDFQKGDIAEGYSVSREKKESFPLTVTSAQKNPTAFYLCASSFTGLGNQPQHFGDGTRLSIL.

The chain joins TRBV7-2 to TRBJ2-7; a possible D gene is TRBD2 (6 bases). CDR1 and CDR2 from the germline V gene are SGHTA and FQGNSA. The CDR3 totals 14 residues. Trimming cost V 5 bases and J 5 bases, with 16 bases left between them. The CDR3 DNA sequence: TGTGCCAGCAGCCCCCAACTAGCATCTGACGAGCAGTACTTC. Protein product: CASSPQLASDEQYF. Filled out from reference TRBV7-2 and TRBJ2-7, the complete variable domain reads GAGVSQSPSNKVTEKGKDVELRCDPISGHTALYWYRQSLGQGLEFLIYFQGNSAPDKSGLPSDRFSAERTGGSVSTLTIQRTQQEDSAVYLCASSPQLASDEQYFGPGTRLTVT.

This chain uses TRBV11-2 with TRBJ1-6; no reliable D call. The CDR3 is 15 amino acids. Trimming shortened V by 3 bases and J by 9 bases, and 15 bases separated the two germline ends. CDR1 is SGHAT, CDR2 FQNNGV, per germline. The CDR3 nucleotides read TGTGCCAGCAGCTTCTCATTCTTGACTTCTTCACCCCTCCACTTT. Translating it yields CASSFSFLTSSPLHF.

This clone showed up just a few times. The rearrangement links TRBV5-1 to TRBJ1-4; 9 nucleotides agree with TRBD1. This CDR3 is built from 15 residues. J gave up 8 bases and V 4 bases, and 9 bases lay outside the gene matches. Germline V gene lookup returns CDR1 SGHRS and CDR2 YFSETQ. CDR3 loop: CASSTGQGIGEKLFF. Here the CDR3 DNA reads TGCGCCAGCAGCACGGGACAGGGCATAGGGGAAAAACTGTTTTTT. Supplemented by reference TRBV5-1 and TRBJ1-4, the full variable domain reads KAGVTQTPRYLIKTRGQQVTLSCSPISGHRSVSWYQQTPGQGLQFLFEYFSETQRNKGNFPGRFSGRQFSNSRSEMNVSTLELGDSALYLCASSTGQGIGEKLFFGSGTQLSVL.

The rearrangement uses TRBV4-1 and TRBJ2-7; 7 bases align to TRBD2. The germline CDR1 and CDR2 sequences are MGHRA and YSYEKL. V lost 3 bases, J lost 0 bases, and 11 bases stayed unmatched. This CDR3 has 17 residues. CDR3 in DNA: TGCGCCAGCAGCCAGACCGCTAGCGGAGACGGCTCCTACGAGCAGTACTTC. It encodes CASSQTASGDGSYEQYF.

The chain is built from TRBV7-9 and TRBJ1-1; tentative D call: TRBD1 (6 bases). From germline, CDR1 is SEHNR and CDR2 FQNEAQ (reference sequence). The CDR3 runs to 15 residues. Trimming cost V 5 bases and J 1 base, with 14 bases left between them. Here the CDR3 reads CASSTWDNGNTEAFF. CDR3 DNA: TGTGCCAGCAGCACGTGGGACAATGGGAACACTGAAGCTTTCTTT. The full variable domain, rest sourced from reference TRBV7-9 and TRBJ1-1, is DTGVSQNPRHKITKRGQNVTFRCDPISEHNRLYWYRQTLGQGPEFLTYFQNEAQLEKSRLLSDRFSAERPKGSFSTLEIQRTEQGDSAMYLCASSTWDNGNTEAFFGQGTRLTVV.

CDR3 protein: CASSSSVTEVGDNEQFF. The CDR3, as DNA: TGTGCCAGCAGCTCGTCCGTGACAGAGGTGGGTGACAATGAGCAGTTCTTC. This chain connects TRBV5-4 to TRBJ2-1; the D gene is possibly TRBD1 (5 bases). CDR3 size: 17 residues. Germline V gene data show CDR1 as SGHNT and CDR2 as YYREEE (reference sequence). V lost 3 bases, J lost 5 bases, and 21 bases lay in between.

The chain combines TRBV20-1 with TRBJ1-1; the D gene is possibly TRBD1 (5 bases). Germline V gene data show CDR1 as DFQATT and CDR2 as SNEGSKA (reference sequence). Trimming took off 3 bases at V and 1 base at J, with 6 bases between the two ends. The length of the CDR3 is 12 residues. In DNA, the CDR3 is TGCAGTGCTAGTCAGGGGAACACTGAAGCTTTCTTT. Protein sequence: CSASQGNTEAFF.

V and J are TRBV9 and TRBJ1-1; tentatively, D is TRBD1 (6 bases). The CDR3 is 17 residues long. Trimming took off 6 bases at V and 3 bases at J, with 24 bases between the two ends. Germline CDR1 reads SGDLS; CDR2 reads YYNGEE. CDR3 DNA: TGTGCCAGCACCGGGGGGGGCGATGAATTTATTCACACTGAAGCTTTCTTT. Its protein product is CASTGGGDEFIHTEAFF. The variable domain in full, with the rest retrieved from reference TRBV9 and TRBJ1-1, is DSGVTQTPKHLITATGQRVTLRCSPRSGDLSVYWYQQSLDQGLQFLIQYYNGEERAKGNILERFSAQQFPDLHSELNLSSLELGDSALYFCASTGGGDEFIHTEAFFGQGTRLTVV.

The J gene is TRBJ1-1, the V gene TRBV5-1; D not certain. The CDR3 loop spans 15 amino acids. Germline V CDR1 and CDR2: SGHRS, YFSETQ. V was pared by 0 bases and J by 3 bases, with 12 bases between. The CDR3 bases are TGCGCCAGCAGCTTGGCTACCGGGGAAGACACTGAAGCTTTCTTT. Its protein is CASSLATGEDTEAFF.

This clone was found a few times. The genes are TRBV7-3 and TRBJ2-2, with 8 bases identical to TRBD2. Germline V gene lookup returns CDR1 SGHTA and CDR2 FQGTGA. The CDR3 consists of 15 residues. V lost 6 bases, J lost 3 bases, and 6 bases stayed unmatched. The CDR3 reads CASSPGTRYTGELFF. The CDR3 DNA follows: TGTGCCAGCAGTCCAGGGACTAGGTACACCGGGGAGCTGTTTTTT.

The chain carries TRBV2 and TRBJ2-5, with D maybe TRBD1 (6 bases). The germline gives CDR1 SNHLY, CDR2 FYNNEI. Deletions cut 8 bases from V and 3 bases from J, with 19 bases between. The CDR3 runs 15 residues. The CDR3 loop is CASLRTDNNKETQYF. For the CDR3, the DNA is TGTGCCAGCTTACGGACAGACAATAATAAAGAGACCCAGTACTTC.

The chain combines TRBV5-6 with TRBJ1-2, with D possibly matching TRBD1 (5 bases). The CDR3 extends over 17 amino acids. V shed 0 bases and J shed 3 bases, with 18 bases lying between them. Per germline, CDR1 SGHDT and CDR2 YYEEEE. The CDR3 sequence is CASSLDLFRGWDYGYTF. In nucleotides, the CDR3 is TGTGCCAGCAGCTTGGATTTATTTAGGGGATGGGACTATGGCTACACCTTC.

This chain uses TRBV27 with TRBJ1-1; 7 bases map to TRBD1. The CDR3 is 16 amino acids. V lost 6 bases and J lost 2; bases outside the gene matches: 12. CDR1 is MNHEY, CDR2 SMNVEV, per germline (reference sequence). The CDR3 reads CASRKGTASTNTEAFF. CDR3 sequence (DNA): TGTGCCAGCAGAAAAGGGACAGCCTCCACTAACACTGAAGCTTTCTTT.

This chain joins TRBV4-1 and TRBJ2-1; TRBD1 matches at 9 bases. The CDR3 extends over 17 amino acids. Germline V gives CDR1 MGHRA, CDR2 YSYEKL. Trimming cost V 3 bases and J 3 bases; bases outside gene matches: 9. The CDR3 region has the DNA TGCGCCAGCAGCCAGGCCGATGGACAGGGGATCTACAATGAGCAGTTCTTC. Translation gives CASSQADGQGIYNEQFF.

The rearrangement uses TRBV5-1 and TRBJ2-3; D is possibly TRBD2 (5 bases). Germline V lookup: CDR1 SGHRS, CDR2 YFSETQ. V was pared by 5 bases and J by 6 bases, with 16 bases between. This CDR3 contains 14 residues. CDR3 residues: CASSSSGRADTQYF. The DNA of the CDR3 is TGCGCCAGCAGTTCGAGCGGCCGCGCGGATACGCAGTATTTT.

CDR3 DNA sequence: TGTGCCAGCAGCACTCGACGCGGTGAGCAGTTCTTC. Its protein product is CASSTRRGEQFF. The gene calls are TRBV7-3 and TRBJ2-1, with D hard to call. CDR3 size: 12 residues. V shed 5 bases and J shed 9 bases, with 11 bases lying between them. Per germline, CDR1 SGHTA and CDR2 FQGTGA.

V gene TRBV24-1 combines with J gene TRBJ2-3; 12 bases map to TRBD2. V dropped 3 bases and J dropped 4; count of bases not matched to a gene: 19. Germline V gives CDR1 KGHDR, CDR2 SFDVKD. The CDR3 loop spans 21 amino acids. CDR3 DNA sequence: TGTGCCACCAGTGATGGGGGACTTCCTAGCGGGAGGGTAGACTCCCCAGATACGCAGTATTTT. This translates into CATSDGGLPSGRVDSPDTQYF.

J is TRBJ2-5 and V is TRBV5-1, with 7 bases that match TRBD1. V trimming: 4 bases; J trimming: 4 bases; junction bases outside the gene matches: 10. This CDR3 spans 15 amino acids. Per the germline V gene, CDR1 is SGHRS and CDR2 is YFSETQ. This chain's CDR3 is CASSLGTVRLETQYF. DNA for the CDR3: TGCGCCAGCAGCCTCGGGACAGTTAGGTTAGAGACCCAGTACTTC.